The T cell receptor beta chain under discussion was sequenced for a study of neurological immune-mediated disorders. Findings of the study overall: The absence of any CDR3 amino acid sequence shared by expanded clones across subjects suggests that repertoires were private in all groups.

The cDNA was produced through 5'RACE with 10-nucleotide random UMIs. Each CDR3 protein gets one entry after TCRdb re-called the 5' RACE reads with MiXCR. The data hold tens of thousands of distinct CDR3 sequences, with 4.5% observed a single time. There are 13 residues in the CDR3. The V and J ends lost 4 bases and 0 bases respectively, with 6 bases between them. Germline values: CDR1 SNHLY, CDR2 FYNNEI. Where libraries were unsorted, they were derived from 2 million PBMCs stored at -80 degrees C. The sample holds many counts of this clonotype. What it binds is not known. The clonotype comes from a woman aged 55-75 years with multiple sclerosis. The V call is TRBV2, the J call TRBJ1-1; D not certain. Source material: PBMCs. CDR3 protein: CASSGQMNTEAFF. CDR3 coding DNA: TGTGCCAGCAGTGGGCAGATGAACACTGAAGCTTTCTTT.